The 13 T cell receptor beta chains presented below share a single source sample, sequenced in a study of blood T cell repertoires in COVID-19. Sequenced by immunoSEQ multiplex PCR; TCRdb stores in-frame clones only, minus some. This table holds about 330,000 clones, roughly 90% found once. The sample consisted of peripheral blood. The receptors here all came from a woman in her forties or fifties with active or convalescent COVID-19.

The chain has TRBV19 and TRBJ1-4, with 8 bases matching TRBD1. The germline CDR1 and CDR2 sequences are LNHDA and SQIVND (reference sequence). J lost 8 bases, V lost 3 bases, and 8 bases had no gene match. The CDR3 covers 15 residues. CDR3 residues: CASSIGQGAREKLFF. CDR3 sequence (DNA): TGTGCCAGTAGTATCGGACAGGGAGCGAGGGAAAAACTGTTTTTT.

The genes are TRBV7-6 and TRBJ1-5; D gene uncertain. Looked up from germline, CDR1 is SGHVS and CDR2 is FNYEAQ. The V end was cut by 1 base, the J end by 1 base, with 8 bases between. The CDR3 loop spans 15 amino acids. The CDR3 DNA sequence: TGTGCCAGCAGCTTAGGTTCCGGGAGCAATCAGCCCCAGCATTTT. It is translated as CASSLGSGSNQPQHF.

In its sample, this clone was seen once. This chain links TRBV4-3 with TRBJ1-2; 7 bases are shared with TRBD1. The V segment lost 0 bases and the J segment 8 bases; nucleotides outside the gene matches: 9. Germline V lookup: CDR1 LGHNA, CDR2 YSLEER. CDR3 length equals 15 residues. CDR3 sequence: CASSQDRQGVGGYTF. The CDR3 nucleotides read TGCGCCAGCAGCCAAGATCGACAGGGTGTGGGCGGCTACACCTTC.

CDR3 amino acids: CASSLDWTPYQPQHF. CDR3 nucleotide sequence: TGTGCCAGCAGCTTAGATTGGACACCCTATCAGCCCCAGCATTTT. This rearrangement joins TRBV7-2 to TRBJ1-5, with D perhaps TRBD1 (5 bases). This CDR3 spans 15 amino acids. Trimming removed 1 base from V and 5 bases from J, with 12 bases in between. Per germline, CDR1 SGHTA and CDR2 FQGNSA.

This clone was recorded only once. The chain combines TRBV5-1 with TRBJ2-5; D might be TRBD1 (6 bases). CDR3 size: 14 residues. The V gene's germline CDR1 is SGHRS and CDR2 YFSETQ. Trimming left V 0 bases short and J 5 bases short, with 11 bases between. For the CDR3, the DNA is TGCGCCAGCAGCTTGGGATCGCAGGGGGAGACCCAGTACTTC. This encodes CASSLGSQGETQYF.

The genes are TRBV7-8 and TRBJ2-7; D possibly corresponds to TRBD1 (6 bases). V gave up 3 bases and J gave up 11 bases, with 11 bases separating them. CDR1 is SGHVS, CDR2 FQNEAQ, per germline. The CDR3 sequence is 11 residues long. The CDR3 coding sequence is TGTGCCAGCAGCTTCGGACAGATGGAGTACTTC. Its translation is CASSFGQMEYF.

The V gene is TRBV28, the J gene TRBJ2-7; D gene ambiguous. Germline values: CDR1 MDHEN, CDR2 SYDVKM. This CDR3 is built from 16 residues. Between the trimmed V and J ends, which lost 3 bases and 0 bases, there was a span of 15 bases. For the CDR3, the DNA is TGTGCCAGCAGTTTTGAGGTCTCCGTTACCTCCTACGAGCAGTACTTC. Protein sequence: CASSFEVSVTSYEQYF.

The CDR3 loop reads CASSSFGQGRAFF. CDR3 nucleotide sequence: TGCGCCAGCAGCTCTTTCGGACAGGGAAGGGCTTTCTTT. The chain couples TRBV5-1 to TRBJ1-1; the match to TRBD1 covers 8 bases. Per germline, CDR1 SGHRS and CDR2 YFSETQ. The CDR3 is 13 amino acids. The V gene end was trimmed by 3 bases and the J gene end by 11 bases; junction bases not matched to a gene: 9.

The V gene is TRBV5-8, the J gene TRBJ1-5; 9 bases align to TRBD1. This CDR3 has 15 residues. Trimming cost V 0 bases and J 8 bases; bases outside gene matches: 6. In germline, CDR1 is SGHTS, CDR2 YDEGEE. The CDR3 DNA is TGTGCCAGCAGCTTGGGGGACAGGGCCAGGAAGCCCCAGCATTTT. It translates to CASSLGDRARKPQHF.

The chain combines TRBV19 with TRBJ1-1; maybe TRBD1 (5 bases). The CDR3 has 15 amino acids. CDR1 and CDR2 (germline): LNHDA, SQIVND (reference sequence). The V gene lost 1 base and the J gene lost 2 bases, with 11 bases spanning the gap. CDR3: CASSIVGGTNTEAFF. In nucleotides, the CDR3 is TGTGCCAGTAGTATAGTGGGGGGAACCAACACTGAAGCTTTCTTT.

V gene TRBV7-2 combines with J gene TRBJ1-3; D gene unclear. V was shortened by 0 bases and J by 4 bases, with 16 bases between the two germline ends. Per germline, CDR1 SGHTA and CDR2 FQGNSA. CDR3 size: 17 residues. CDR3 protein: CASSLAYAGVGGNTIYF. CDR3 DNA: TGTGCCAGCAGCTTAGCCTATGCCGGGGTCGGGGGAAACACCATATATTTT.

DNA for the CDR3: TGCAGCGTGGAGGGCACAGATACGCAGTATTTT. It specifies CSVEGTDTQYF. The chain joins TRBV29-1 to TRBJ2-3, with D possibly matching TRBD2 (5 bases). Trimming pared 6 bases from V and 1 base from J, leaving 5 bases between. CDR1 is SQVTM and CDR2 is ANQGSEA in the germline V gene. This CDR3 comprises 11 residues.

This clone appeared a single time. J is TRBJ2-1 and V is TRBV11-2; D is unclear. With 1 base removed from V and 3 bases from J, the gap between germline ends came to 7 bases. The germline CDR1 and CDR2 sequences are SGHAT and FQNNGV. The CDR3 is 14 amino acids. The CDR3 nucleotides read TGTGCCAGCAGCTTAGGTCCGGTCTACAATGAGCAGTTCTTC. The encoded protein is CASSLGPVYNEQFF.